The 7 T cell receptor beta chains presented below share a single source sample, sequenced in a study of OX40 agonist ivuxolimab in advanced cancers. Clones were sequenced by immunoSEQ multiplex PCR, and TCRdb holds only the in-frame ones, with some missing. The sample consists of 70,000 or so clones, around 90% of them appearing once. The input for sequencing was CD4+ or CD8+ T cells sorted from blood, taken in a trial of the OX40 agonist ivuxolimab. These receptors were taken from an adult with an advanced solid tumor such as melanoma, head and neck, liver or kidney cancer.

The chain is built from TRBV5-4 and TRBJ2-7; tentatively, D is TRBD1 (5 bases). The ends were cut back, 2 bases at V and 2 bases at J, with 11 bases in the middle. Germline V CDR1 and CDR2: SGHNT, YYREEE (reference sequence). CDR3 length: 14 residues. CDR3 coding DNA: TGTGCCAGCAGCTTCGGGCAGGGCCCCTACGAGCAGTACTTC. Protein: CASSFGQGPYEQYF.

V is TRBV28 and J is TRBJ2-7; TRBD2 agrees at 14 bases. In germline, CDR1 is MDHEN, CDR2 SYDVKM. The CDR3 covers 19 residues. J gave up 6 bases and V 5 bases, and 18 bases lay outside the gene matches. CDR3 coding DNA: TGTGCCAGCAGTCCTCGACATCAGACTAGCGGGAGGGTAAGGGGCGAGCAGTACTTC. Its protein product is CASSPRHQTSGRVRGEQYF.

The chain joins TRBV28 to TRBJ2-2; D not certain. Looked up from germline, CDR1 is MDHEN and CDR2 is SYDVKM. This CDR3 has 12 residues. The V end lost 3 bases, the J end lost 7 bases, and 6 bases lay between the germline ends. The CDR3 is CASSLGIGELFF. Written as DNA, the CDR3 is TGTGCCAGCAGTTTGGGAATCGGGGAGCTGTTTTTT.

V usage is TRBV7-2 and J usage is TRBJ2-7, with 7 bases lining up with TRBD2. Losses at the gene ends were 1 base for V and 2 bases for J; bases not matched to a gene: 2. Per the germline V gene, CDR1 is SGHTA and CDR2 is FQGNSA. The CDR3 is made up of 14 amino acids. The CDR3 sequence: CASSLGAGAYEQYF. For the CDR3, the DNA is TGTGCCAGCAGCTTAGGGGCGGGAGCCTACGAGCAGTACTTC.

The V call is TRBV27, the J call TRBJ2-3; 9 nucleotides match TRBD1. Germline assignment: CDR1 MNHEY and CDR2 SMNVEV (reference sequence). CDR3 length: 19 amino acids. Germline trimming cut 6 bases from V and 2 bases from J; bases unmatched to any gene: 18. The CDR3 nucleotides are TGTGCCAGCAGAAATACCGGGACAGGGACTTTAGCATTCACAGATACGCAGTATTTT. It yields the protein CASRNTGTGTLAFTDTQYF.

J is TRBJ1-1 and V is TRBV18, with no clear D. Germline loops: CDR1 KGHSH, CDR2 LQKENI. The V and J ends lost 5 bases and 2 bases respectively, with 6 bases between them. The CDR3 extends over 12 amino acids. This CDR3 is CASSIQNTEAFF. The CDR3 DNA is TGTGCCAGCTCAATCCAAAACACTGAAGCTTTCTTT.

The gene calls are TRBV4-1 and TRBJ2-1; TRBD2 agrees at 11 bases. Trimming cost V 0 bases and J 1 base; bases outside gene matches: 11. CDR1 and CDR2 from the germline V gene are MGHRA and YSYEKL. The CDR3 totals 20 residues. Written as DNA, the CDR3 is TGCGCCAGCAGCCAAGATCGAAAGGTAGCGGGAGGGCTTTCCTACAATGAGCAGTTCTTC. Its protein is CASSQDRKVAGGLSYNEQFF.